The 20 T cell receptor beta chains listed next were all sequenced from one sample in a study of technical replicates of blood from several donors. TCRdb's table, derived via immunoSEQ multiplex PCR, lists solely in-frame clones and lacks some. The sample holds tens of thousands of clones, nearly 98% seen once. The sample comprised T cells isolated from PBMCs. These receptors all stem from a human donor in good health.

There are a few counts of this clone. The chain links TRBV4-1 to TRBJ2-7, with TRBD1 as a possible D gene (5 bases). Trimming left V 1 base short and J 2 bases short, with 9 bases between. From germline, CDR1 is MGHRA and CDR2 YSYEKL. The CDR3 loop spans 14 amino acids. The CDR3 loop reads CASSQVAGTYEQYF. The CDR3 nucleotides are TGCGCCAGCAGCCAAGTGGCAGGGACCTACGAGCAGTACTTC.

The chain carries TRBV18 and TRBJ2-6; the D is unclear. The CDR3 runs 16 residues. CDR1 and CDR2 (germline): KGHSH, LQKENI. The V and J ends lost 11 bases and 2 bases respectively, with 19 bases between them. The CDR3 sequence: CAPTTGVGTGANVLTF. The DNA for the CDR3 is TGTGCCCCTACGACCGGAGTAGGAACTGGGGCCAACGTCCTGACTTTC.

The chain employs TRBV5-1 and TRBJ1-2; D gene ambiguous. V was trimmed by 1 base and J by 4 bases, leaving 8 bases between them. Germline-derived CDR1 and CDR2 are SGHRS and YFSETQ. CDR3 size: 13 residues. This CDR3 reads CASSLSDSYGYTF. DNA of the CDR3: TGCGCCAGCAGCTTGTCAGATTCCTATGGCTACACCTTC.

This clone was seen once. The chain carries TRBV5-1 and TRBJ2-3; 7 bases align to TRBD2. V lost 3 bases and J lost 1; bases outside the gene matches: 8. Germline CDR1 and CDR2: SGHRS and YFSETQ. The CDR3 is made up of 16 amino acids. The CDR3, as DNA: TGCGCCAGCAGCTCCGGAGCGGGAATGGGCACAGATACGCAGTATTTT. Translation: CASSSGAGMGTDTQYF. Drawing the rest from reference TRBV5-1 and TRBJ2-3, the complete variable domain is KAGVTQTPRYLIKTRGQQVTLSCSPISGHRSVSWYQQTPGQGLQFLFEYFSETQRNKGNFPGRFSGRQFSNSRSEMNVSTLELGDSALYLCASSSGAGMGTDTQYFGPGTRLTVL.

The chain joins TRBV18 to TRBJ1-2, with 7 nucleotides matching TRBD1. With V trimmed by 3 bases and J by 2 bases, 3 bases remained unmatched. Germline V gene data show CDR1 as KGHSH and CDR2 as LQKENI. The CDR3 covers 14 residues. CDR3 coding DNA: TGTGCCAGCTCACCGAGGGACAGCAACTATGGCTACACCTTC. It translates to CASSPRDSNYGYTF.

This rearrangement joins TRBV27 to TRBJ1-6, with no clear D. The germline gives CDR1 MNHEY, CDR2 SMNVEV (reference sequence). CDR3 length: 16 residues. Trimming shortened V by 7 bases and J by 0 bases, and 13 bases separated the two germline ends. The CDR3 sequence: CASMLLTHSYNSPLHF. The CDR3 nucleotides read TGTGCCAGCATGTTGCTTACTCACTCCTATAATTCACCCCTCCACTTT.

This sequence joins TRBV20-1 and TRBJ2-1; D may be TRBD1 (5 bases). V was clipped by 1 base and J by 9 bases, with 7 bases between them. The germline gives CDR1 DFQATT, CDR2 SNEGSKA (reference sequence). The CDR3 runs to 11 residues. CDR3 DNA: TGCAGTGCTAGAGTCCAGGGTGAGCAGTTCTTC. Its translation is CSARVQGEQFF.

The gene calls are TRBV4-1 and TRBJ2-3; TRBD2 agrees at 9 bases. Germline V gene lookup returns CDR1 MGHRA and CDR2 YSYEKL. Trimming cost V 0 bases and J 2 bases; bases outside gene matches: 6. The CDR3 is made up of 17 amino acids. CDR3 sequence: CASSQDLAGTNTDTQYF. The CDR3 DNA reads as TGCGCCAGCAGCCAAGACCTAGCGGGAACGAACACAGATACGCAGTATTTT.

CDR3 loop: CASSYLNPGLSVGYTF. In DNA, the CDR3 is TGTGCCAGCAGTTACCTGAATCCGGGACTGAGCGTGGGCTACACCTTC. This chain connects TRBV6-5 to TRBJ1-2; TRBD1 is a possible D gene (5 bases). The V end was cut by 2 bases, the J end by 8 bases, with 21 bases between. Germline V gene sequence: CDR1 MNHEY, CDR2 SVGAGI. The CDR3 runs to 16 residues.

The rearrangement links TRBV27 to TRBJ1-5; 7 bases are a match to TRBD1. CDR1 is MNHEY, CDR2 SMNVEV, per germline (reference sequence). J gave up 5 bases and V 5 bases, and 9 bases lay outside the gene matches. This CDR3 has 15 residues. The CDR3 loop is CASSRQGNYYQPQHF. Here the CDR3 DNA reads TGTGCCAGCAGTAGACAGGGTAATTATTATCAGCCCCAGCATTTT.

The chain couples TRBV5-1 to TRBJ2-3, with 9 bases lining up with TRBD2. The CDR3 totals 15 residues. The germline CDR1 and CDR2 sequences are SGHRS and YFSETQ. The J segment lost 4 bases and the V segment lost 4 bases, leaving 7 bases of the junction unmatched. The CDR3 DNA is TGCGCCAGCAGCCAGGGCGGCGGGAGGGCAGATACGCAGTATTTT. Its protein product is CASSQGGGRADTQYF.

The chain has TRBV14 and TRBJ2-7; no definite D call. CDR1 and CDR2 from the germline V gene are SGHDN and FVKESK. The CDR3 is 14 residues long. The germline V and J ends were trimmed by 1 base and 2 bases, with 9 bases remaining between them. As DNA, the CDR3 is TGTGCCAGCAGCCAAGGGTCCCGGGCCTACGAGCAGTACTTC. This codes for CASSQGSRAYEQYF.

This clone was picked up one time. The rearrangement joins TRBV6-5 to TRBJ1-2; D possibly corresponds to TRBD1 (5 bases). V was cut by 0 bases and J by 7 bases, with 9 bases left in between. This CDR3 has 13 amino acids. CDR1 is MNHEY and CDR2 is SVGAGI in the germline V gene. CDR3 bases: TGTGCCAGCAGTTACTCGAAAGGGGTTGGCTACACCTTC. It codes for CASSYSKGVGYTF.

The chain combines TRBV9 with TRBJ1-4, with D possibly matching TRBD1 (6 bases). This CDR3 comprises 13 residues. The germline gives CDR1 SGDLS, CDR2 YYNGEE. Deletions cut 3 bases from V and 13 bases from J, with 16 bases between. DNA of the CDR3: TGTGCCAGCAGCGGGCAGGGACATTGGGGACTGTTTTTT. This translates into CASSGQGHWGLFF.

The V gene is TRBV7-9, the J gene TRBJ2-1; unclear D gene. Germline lookup yields CDR1 SEHNR and CDR2 FQNEAQ (reference sequence). V was trimmed by 2 bases and J by 4 bases, leaving 12 bases between them. The CDR3 has 15 amino acids. In DNA form, the CDR3 reads TGTGCCAGCAGCTTACTTCCCCAGGCTTACAATGAGCAGTTCTTC. Its translation: CASSLLPQAYNEQFF. Looking up the rest from reference TRBV7-9 and TRBJ2-1 gives the full variable domain: DTGVSQNPRHKITKRGQNVTFRCDPISEHNRLYWYRQTLGQGPEFLTYFQNEAQLEKSRLLSDRFSAERPKGSFSTLEIQRTEQGDSAMYLCASSLLPQAYNEQFFGPGTRLTVL.

The V gene is TRBV27, the J gene TRBJ1-2; 8 positions agree with TRBD1. V shed 6 bases and J 1 base; nucleotides not matched to a gene: 13. The CDR3 loop spans 17 amino acids. Per germline, CDR1 MNHEY and CDR2 SMNVEV (reference sequence). The DNA of the CDR3 is TGTGCCAGCAGCCCAACAGGGGGAGGTCCTTATAACTATGGCTACACCTTC. It yields the protein CASSPTGGGPYNYGYTF.

This clone showed up just once. This rearrangement joins TRBV7-9 to TRBJ2-5; 10 bases are a match to TRBD1. After removal of 4 bases from V and 5 bases from J, the junction contained 10 bases not matched to a gene. There are 16 residues in the CDR3. Germline values: CDR1 SEHNR, CDR2 FQNEAQ (reference sequence). CDR3 region: CASSSMKTGGRETQYF. The CDR3 coding sequence is TGTGCCAGCAGCTCCATGAAGACAGGGGGCCGGGAGACCCAGTACTTC.

The V gene is TRBV27, the J gene TRBJ2-7; D is unclear. This CDR3 has 14 amino acids. Germline V gene sequence: CDR1 MNHEY, CDR2 SMNVEV (reference sequence). V was clipped by 5 bases and J by 1 base, with 12 bases between them. The CDR3 loop is CASSGRHLSYEQYF. The CDR3 nucleotides are TGTGCCAGCAGTGGCCGACACCTATCCTACGAGCAGTACTTC.

This chain uses TRBV5-1 with TRBJ2-7; D gene unclear. V was trimmed by 5 bases and J by 2 bases, leaving 11 bases between them. Germline assignment: CDR1 SGHRS and CDR2 YFSETQ. This CDR3 is 13 amino acids long. CDR3 protein: CASRQPLTYEQYF. The CDR3 coding sequence is TGCGCCAGCAGACAGCCCTTAACCTACGAGCAGTACTTC.

This chain joins TRBV6-5 and TRBJ1-1; TRBD1 is a possible D gene (6 bases). This CDR3 has 12 amino acids. Looked up from germline, CDR1 is MNHEY and CDR2 is SVGAGI. V was clipped by 0 bases and J by 10 bases, with 9 bases between them. In nucleotides, the CDR3 is TGTGCCAGCAGTTACTCGAGGGGGATAGCTTTCTTT. This sequence encodes CASSYSRGIAFF.